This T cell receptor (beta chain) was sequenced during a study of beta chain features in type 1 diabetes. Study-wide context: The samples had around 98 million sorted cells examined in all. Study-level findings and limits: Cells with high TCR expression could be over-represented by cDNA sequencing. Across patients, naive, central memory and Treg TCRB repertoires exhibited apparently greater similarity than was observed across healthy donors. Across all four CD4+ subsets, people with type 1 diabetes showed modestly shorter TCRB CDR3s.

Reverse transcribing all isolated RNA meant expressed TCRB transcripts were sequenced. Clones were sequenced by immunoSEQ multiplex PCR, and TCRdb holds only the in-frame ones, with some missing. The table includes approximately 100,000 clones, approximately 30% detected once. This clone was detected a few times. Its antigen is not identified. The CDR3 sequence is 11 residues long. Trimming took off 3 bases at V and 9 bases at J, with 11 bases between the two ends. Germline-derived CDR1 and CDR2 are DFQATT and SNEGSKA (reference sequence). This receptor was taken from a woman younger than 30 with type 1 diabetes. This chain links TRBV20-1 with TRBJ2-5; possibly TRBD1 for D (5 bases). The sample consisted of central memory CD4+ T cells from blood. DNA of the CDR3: TGCAGTGCTAGGGGCGAGACAGCCCAGTACTTC. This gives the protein CSARGETAQYF.